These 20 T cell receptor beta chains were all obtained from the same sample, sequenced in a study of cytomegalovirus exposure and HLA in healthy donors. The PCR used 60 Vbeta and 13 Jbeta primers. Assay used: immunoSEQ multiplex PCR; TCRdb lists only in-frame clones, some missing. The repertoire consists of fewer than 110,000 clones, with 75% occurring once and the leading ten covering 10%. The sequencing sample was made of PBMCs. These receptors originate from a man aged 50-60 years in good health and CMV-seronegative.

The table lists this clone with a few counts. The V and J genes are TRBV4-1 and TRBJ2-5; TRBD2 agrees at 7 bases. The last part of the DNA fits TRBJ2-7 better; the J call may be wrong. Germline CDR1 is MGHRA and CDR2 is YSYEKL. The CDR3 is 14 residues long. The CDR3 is CASTSTGGSYEQYF. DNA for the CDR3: TGCGCCAGCACCTCTACCGGGGGGTCCTACGAGCAGTACTTC.

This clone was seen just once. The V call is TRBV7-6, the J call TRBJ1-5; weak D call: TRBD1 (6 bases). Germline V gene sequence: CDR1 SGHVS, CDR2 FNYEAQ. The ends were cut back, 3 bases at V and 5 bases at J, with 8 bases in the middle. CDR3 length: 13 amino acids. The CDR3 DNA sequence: TGTGCCAGCAGCTTCAACAGGGATCAGCCCCAGCATTTT. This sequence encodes CASSFNRDQPQHF.

As DNA, the CDR3 is TGTGCCAGCAGCCAACGACACGGCAATCAGCCCCAGCATTTT. It specifies CASSQRHGNQPQHF. This rearrangement joins TRBV6-5 to TRBJ1-5, with no clear D. V lost 6 bases to trimming and J lost 2 bases, with 11 bases between them. The CDR3 length is 14 residues. The germline gives CDR1 MNHEY, CDR2 SVGAGI.

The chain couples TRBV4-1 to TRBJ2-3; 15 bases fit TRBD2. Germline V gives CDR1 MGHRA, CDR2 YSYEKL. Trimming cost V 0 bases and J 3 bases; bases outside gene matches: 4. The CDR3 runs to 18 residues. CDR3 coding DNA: TGCGCCAGCAGCCAAGAAGGACTAGCGGGAGGGCTAACAGATACGCAGTATTTT. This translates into CASSQEGLAGGLTDTQYF.

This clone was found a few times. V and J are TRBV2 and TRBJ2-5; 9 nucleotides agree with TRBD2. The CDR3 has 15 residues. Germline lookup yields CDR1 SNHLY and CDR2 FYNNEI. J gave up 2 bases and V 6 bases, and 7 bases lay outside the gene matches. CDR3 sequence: CASRAGLAGQETQYF. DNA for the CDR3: TGTGCCAGCAGAGCGGGACTAGCCGGACAAGAGACCCAGTACTTC.

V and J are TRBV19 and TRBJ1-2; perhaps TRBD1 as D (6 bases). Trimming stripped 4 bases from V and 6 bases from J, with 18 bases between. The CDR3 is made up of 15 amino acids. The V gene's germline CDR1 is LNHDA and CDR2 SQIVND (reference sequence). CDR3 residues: CASSTRTDRGNGYTF. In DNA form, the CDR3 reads TGTGCCAGTAGTACCAGGACAGATCGGGGTAATGGCTACACCTTC.

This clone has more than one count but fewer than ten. The CDR3, as DNA: TGTGCCTGGGGAGGGGTGGGGGGCACTGAAGCTTTCTTT. Translating gives CAWGGVGGTEAFF. The genes are TRBV30 and TRBJ1-1; tentative D call: TRBD1 (5 bases). Deletions cut 5 bases from V and 4 bases from J, with 14 bases between. Germline-derived CDR1 and CDR2 are GTSNPN and SVGIG (reference sequence). The CDR3 consists of 13 residues.

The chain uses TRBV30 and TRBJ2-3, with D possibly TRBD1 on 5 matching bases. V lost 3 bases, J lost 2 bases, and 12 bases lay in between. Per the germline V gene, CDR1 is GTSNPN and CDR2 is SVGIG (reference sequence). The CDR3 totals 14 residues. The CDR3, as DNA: TGTGCCTGGAGGAGTCAGGGATACACAGATACGCAGTATTTT. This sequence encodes CAWRSQGYTDTQYF.

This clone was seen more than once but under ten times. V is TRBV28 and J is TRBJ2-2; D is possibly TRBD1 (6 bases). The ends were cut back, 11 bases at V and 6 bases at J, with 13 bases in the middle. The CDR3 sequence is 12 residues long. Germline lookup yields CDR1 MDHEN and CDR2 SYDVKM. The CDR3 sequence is CACTWGPGELFF. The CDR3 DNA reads TGTGCCTGCACCTGGGGGCCCGGGGAGCTGTTTTTT.

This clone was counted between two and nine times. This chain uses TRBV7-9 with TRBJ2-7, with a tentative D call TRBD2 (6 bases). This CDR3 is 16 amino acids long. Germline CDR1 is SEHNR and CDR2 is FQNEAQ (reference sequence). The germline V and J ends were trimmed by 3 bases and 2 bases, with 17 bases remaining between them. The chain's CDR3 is CASSFGVGTVPYEQYF. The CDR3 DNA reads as TGTGCCAGCAGCTTCGGGGTAGGGACTGTCCCCTACGAGCAGTACTTC.

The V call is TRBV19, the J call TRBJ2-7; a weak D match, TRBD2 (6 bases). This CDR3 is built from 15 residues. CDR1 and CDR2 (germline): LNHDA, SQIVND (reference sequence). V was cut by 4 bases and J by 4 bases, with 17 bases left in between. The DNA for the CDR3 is TGTGCCAGTAGTAGCGGGGCCGGGGAAAGATACGAGCAGTACTTC. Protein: CASSSGAGERYEQYF.

As DNA, the CDR3 is TGTGCCAGCAGCTTGACCGGACTAGCGGGAATAAAGACCCAGTACTTC. Translating it yields CASSLTGLAGIKTQYF. The genes are TRBV5-6 and TRBJ2-5; 12 bases fit TRBD2. J lost 6 bases, V lost 1 base, and 7 bases had no gene match. The CDR3 runs to 16 residues. Germline CDR1 and CDR2: SGHDT and YYEEEE.

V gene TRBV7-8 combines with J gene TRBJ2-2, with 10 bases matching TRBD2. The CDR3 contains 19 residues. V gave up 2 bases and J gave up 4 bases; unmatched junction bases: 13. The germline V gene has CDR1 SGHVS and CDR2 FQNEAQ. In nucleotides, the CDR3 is TGTGCCAGCAGCTTAAGGGTTTCTAGCGGGAGTTTGAGCACCGGGGAGCTGTTTTTT. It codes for CASSLRVSSGSLSTGELFF.

The DNA for the CDR3 is TGTGCCAGCAGGACTGGAGGGGCCGGGACGGAGACCCAGTACTTC. This encodes CASRTGGAGTETQYF. The chain couples TRBV6-1 to TRBJ2-5, with D tentatively TRBD2 (6 bases). The germline V gene has CDR1 MNHNS and CDR2 SASEGT. The CDR3 spans 15 residues. V lost 6 bases and J lost 5, with 19 bases in between.

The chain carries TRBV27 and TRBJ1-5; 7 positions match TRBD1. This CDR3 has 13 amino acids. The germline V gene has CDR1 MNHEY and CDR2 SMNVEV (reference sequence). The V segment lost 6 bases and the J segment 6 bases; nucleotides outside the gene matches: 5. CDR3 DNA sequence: TGTGCCAGCAGCGACAGGGTCAGTCAGCCCCAGCATTTT. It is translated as CASSDRVSQPQHF.

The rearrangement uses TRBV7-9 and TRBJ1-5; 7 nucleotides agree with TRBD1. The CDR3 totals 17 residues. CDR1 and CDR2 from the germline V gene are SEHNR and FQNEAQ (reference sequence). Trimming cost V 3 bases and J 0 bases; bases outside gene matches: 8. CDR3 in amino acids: CASSFGRGAYSNQPQHF. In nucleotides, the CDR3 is TGTGCCAGCAGCTTTGGCAGGGGGGCGTATAGCAATCAGCCCCAGCATTTT.

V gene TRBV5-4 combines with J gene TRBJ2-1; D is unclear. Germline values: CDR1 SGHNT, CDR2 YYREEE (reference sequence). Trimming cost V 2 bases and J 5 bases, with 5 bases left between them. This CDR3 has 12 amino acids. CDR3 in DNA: TGTGCCAGCAGCTTAGACAACAATGAGCAGTTCTTC. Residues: CASSLDNNEQFF.

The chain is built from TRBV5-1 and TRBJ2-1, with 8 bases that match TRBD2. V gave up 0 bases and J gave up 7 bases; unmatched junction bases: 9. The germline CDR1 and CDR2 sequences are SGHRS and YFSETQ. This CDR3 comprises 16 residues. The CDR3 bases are TGCGCCAGCAGCTTGGGGATTAGCGGGGCGCGGAATGAGCAGTTCTTC. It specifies CASSLGISGARNEQFF.

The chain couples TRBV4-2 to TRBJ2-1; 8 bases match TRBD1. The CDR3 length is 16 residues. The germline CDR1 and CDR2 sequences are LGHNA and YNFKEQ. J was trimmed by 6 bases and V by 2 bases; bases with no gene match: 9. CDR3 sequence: CASSQPTGGGFNEQFF. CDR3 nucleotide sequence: TGTGCCAGCAGCCAACCCACAGGGGGTGGATTCAATGAGCAGTTCTTC.

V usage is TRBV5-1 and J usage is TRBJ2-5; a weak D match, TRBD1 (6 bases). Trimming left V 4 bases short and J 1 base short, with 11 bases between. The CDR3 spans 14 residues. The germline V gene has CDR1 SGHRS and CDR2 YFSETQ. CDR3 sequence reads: CASSPDSFQETQYF. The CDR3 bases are TGCGCCAGCAGCCCGGACAGTTTCCAAGAGACCCAGTACTTC.